These 30 T cell receptor beta chains were all obtained from the same sample, sequenced in a study of T-cell memory formation after mild COVID-19 (dated by TCRdb to the early 2020s). The library was made by 5' RACE. The instrument given in TCRdb is Illumina NovaSeq 6000. TCRdb cleaned the public reads at Q25 with fastp, built clones with MiXCR and kept in-frame beta chains. Here each entry gathers all rows of one CDR3 protein and keeps the most common genes and DNA. The sample table holds approximately 450,000 distinct CDR3 sequences, of which roughly 18% were seen once. The top ten constitute approximately 13% of the sample. Source material: PBMCs or a T cell subset sorted from them (not recorded which). The source of these receptors is an adult woman who had mild COVID-19 (a few samples of this study predate the infection). The sample titles of this study are shuffled in the database, so cell type and time point are left out; the donor was told from shared clones.

This clonotype occurred many times. The rearrangement joins TRBV4-1 to TRBJ2-5, with 12 bases lining up with TRBD2. With 3 bases clipped from V and 4 bases from J, the junction kept 6 bases outside the gene matches. This CDR3 has 16 amino acids. Per germline, CDR1 MGHRA and CDR2 YSYEKL. CDR3 nucleotides: TGCGCCAGCAGCCATCCTAGCGGGGGGGCTGGAGAGACCCAGTACTTC. Amino acid sequence: CASSHPSGGAGETQYF.

This clonotype was detected a few times. The V and J genes are TRBV21-1 and TRBJ2-1; the DNA was not used to check the table's D call, TRBD1. TRBV21-1 is described as a pseudogene. The CDR3 runs to 17 residues. The CDR3 region has the DNA TGTGCCAGCAGCGCAATGAAACCGGGACAGGACTACAATGAGCAGTTCTTC. Translating it yields CASSAMKPGQDYNEQFF.

Details on this clonotype: A junction boundary mismatches the germline segment, possibly from a read error. The gene calls are TRBV7-9 and TRBJ2-3; D not certain. This CDR3 has 12 amino acids. CDR1 is SEHNR, CDR2 FQNEAQ, per germline (reference sequence). For the CDR3, the DNA is TGTGCCAGCAGTTTCGGGCTAGATACGAAGTATTTT. It encodes CASSFGLDTKYF.

The CDR3 reads CASSLERGRGETQYF. The CDR3 nucleotides are TGTGCCAGCAGTTTAGAGCGGGGCAGGGGAGAGACCCAGTACTTC. The gene calls are TRBV12-3 or TRBV12-4 and TRBJ2-5; D possibly corresponds to TRBD2 (7 bases). This CDR3 contains 15 residues. Trimming took 1 base from V and 4 from J, leaving 13 bases between them.

The count of this clonotype is one. The CDR3: CASSFVGRGNIQYF. Written as DNA, the CDR3 is TGTGCCAGCAGCTTCGTAGGCAGGGGAAACATTCAGTACTTC. This chain uses TRBV7-9 with TRBJ2-4; a weak D match, TRBD1 (6 bases). The CDR3 sequence is 14 residues long. Per the germline V gene, CDR1 is SEHNR and CDR2 is FQNEAQ (reference sequence). V was pared by 3 bases and J by 6 bases, with 12 bases between.

This clonotype turned up a few times. The chain uses TRBV29-1 and TRBJ1-2; possible D gene TRBD1, 5 bases. With 4 bases removed from V and 1 base from J, the gap between germline ends came to 25 bases. CDR1 and CDR2 (germline): SQVTM, ANQGSEA. The CDR3 sequence is 18 residues long. Here the CDR3 reads CSVVVGAGTSAFNYGYTF. The CDR3 DNA sequence: TGCAGCGTTGTAGTAGGAGCGGGGACTAGCGCCTTTAACTATGGCTACACCTTC.

CDR3 sequence: CASSVRAGATYEQYF. DNA for the CDR3: TGTGCCAGCAGTGTTCGGGCGGGGGCGACCTACGAGCAGTACTTC. The genes are TRBV6-1 and TRBJ2-7; TRBD2 might be the D (7 bases). This CDR3 has 15 amino acids. Germline V gene lookup returns CDR1 MNHNS and CDR2 SASEGT. With 4 bases removed from V and 2 bases from J, the gap between germline ends came to 15 bases.

The chain couples TRBV18 to TRBJ2-1; D remains ambiguous. V was pared by 1 base and J by 6 bases, with 19 bases between. Per germline, CDR1 KGHSH and CDR2 LQKENI. The CDR3 has 17 residues. Here the CDR3 DNA reads TGTGCCAGCTCACCACGTTCGGGCCCCATCGTTTTCAATGAGCAGTTCTTC. Translating gives CASSPRSGPIVFNEQFF.

This clonotype was detected only once. The V call is TRBV11-2, the J call TRBJ1-5; no reliable D call. CDR1 is SGHAT, CDR2 FQNNGV, per germline. V was cut by 4 bases and J by 6 bases, with 10 bases left in between. The CDR3 runs to 13 residues. This CDR3 reads CASSSDGFQPQHF. CDR3 DNA: TGTGCCAGCAGCTCCGACGGGTTTCAGCCCCAGCATTTT.

This clonotype was counted between two and nine times. The V call is TRBV11-2, the J call TRBJ2-3; 8 nucleotides line up with TRBD2. V shed 4 bases, J shed 2 bases, and the junction held 8 bases outside the gene matches. From germline, CDR1 is SGHAT and CDR2 FQNNGV. The CDR3 has 16 residues. CDR3: CASSSPPAGVTDTQYF. DNA of the CDR3: TGTGCCAGCAGCTCCCCCCCAGCGGGAGTCACAGATACGCAGTATTTT.

This clonotype showed up many times. The chain carries TRBV20-1 and TRBJ2-6; D gene ambiguous. V dropped 1 base and J dropped 0 bases, with 7 bases sitting between them. The CDR3 totals 15 residues. The germline gives CDR1 DFQATT, CDR2 SNEGSKA (reference sequence). The CDR3 region has the DNA TGCAGTGCTAGAGTATTAGGCTCTGGGGCCAACGTCCTGACTTTC. Its protein product is CSARVLGSGANVLTF.

This clonotype was seen a handful of times. This chain links TRBV5-1 with TRBJ1-2; the D is unclear. There are 14 residues in the CDR3. The V end was cut by 0 bases, the J end by 7 bases, with 13 bases between. CDR1 is SGHRS, CDR2 YFSETQ, per germline. The CDR3 reads CASSLDGRRGGYTF. The CDR3 region has the DNA TGCGCCAGCAGCTTGGACGGCCGCCGGGGTGGCTACACCTTC.

This clonotype was recorded many times. The chain employs TRBV3-1 and TRBJ2-3; D might be TRBD1 or TRBD2, each matching 5 bases. V gave up 6 bases and J gave up 4 bases, with 5 bases separating them. There are 11 residues in the CDR3. In germline, CDR1 is LGHDT, CDR2 YNNKEL (reference sequence). DNA of the CDR3: TGTGCCAGCAGGGGGGCAGATACGCAGTATTTT. It translates to CASRGADTQYF.

This chain connects TRBV6-1 to TRBJ1-2; no firm D call. V was trimmed by 0 bases and J by 8 bases, leaving 10 bases between them. Germline loops: CDR1 MNHNS, CDR2 SASEGT. CDR3 size: 13 residues. CDR3 nucleotides: TGTGCCAGCAGTGAAGCTAATCGATCCGGCTACACCTTC. Amino acids: CASSEANRSGYTF.

This clonotype was picked up a small number of times. V usage is TRBV2 and J usage is TRBJ2-1; no clear D gene. Trimming pared 3 bases from V and 13 bases from J, leaving 16 bases between. In germline, CDR1 is SNHLY, CDR2 FYNNEI. The length of the CDR3 is 13 residues. CDR3 bases: TGTGCCAGCAGTGAGGGCTACTACGGCATCCAGTTCTTC. Amino acid sequence: CASSEGYYGIQFF. The entire variable domain, with the rest obtained from reference TRBV2 and TRBJ2-1, is as follows: EPEVTQTPSHQVTQMGQEVILRCVPISNHLYFYWYRQILGQKVEFLVSFYNNEISEKSEIFDDQFSVERPDGSNFTLKIRSTKLEDSAMYFCASSEGYYGIQFFGPGTRLTVL.

This clonotype was seen ten or more times. V and J are TRBV27 and TRBJ2-7; a possible D gene is TRBD1 (5 bases). This CDR3 spans 16 amino acids. Germline CDR1 reads MNHEY; CDR2 reads SMNVEV (reference sequence). Trimming pared 3 bases from V and 1 base from J, leaving 16 bases between. CDR3 sequence (DNA): TGTGCCAGCAGTTTGGGATTGGGCAGGGCTTCCTACGAGCAGTACTTC. It translates to CASSLGLGRASYEQYF.

This clonotype was recorded a few times. The CDR3 reads CASSEGLAGDREQFF. CDR3 coding DNA: TGTGCCAGCAGTGAAGGACTAGCGGGAGACCGGGAGCAGTTCTTC. The chain carries TRBV2 and TRBJ2-1, with 12 bases identical to TRBD2. CDR3 size: 15 residues. The germline V gene encodes CDR1 SNHLY and CDR2 FYNNEI. V shed 1 base and J 10 bases; nucleotides not matched to a gene: 5.

The sample holds a few counts of this clonotype. The V gene is TRBV6-1, the J gene TRBJ2-2, with TRBD1 matching 7 bases. CDR1 and CDR2 (germline): MNHNS, SASEGT. V lost 10 bases and J lost 6; bases outside the gene matches: 2. The CDR3 is 11 amino acids. For the CDR3, the DNA is TGTGCCAACAGGGGTGCCGGGGAGCTGTTTTTT. Translated, it gives CANRGAGELFF.

The chain has TRBV7-9 and TRBJ2-3; 15 nucleotides align to TRBD2. This CDR3 region has 17 residues. From germline, CDR1 is SEHNR and CDR2 FQNEAQ (reference sequence). J gave up 2 bases and V 5 bases, and 5 bases lay outside the gene matches. CDR3 protein: CASSGLAGGPHTDTQYF. The CDR3 DNA is TGTGCCAGCAGCGGACTAGCGGGGGGGCCCCACACAGATACGCAGTATTTT.

This clonotype was picked up a small number of times. The rearrangement joins TRBV3-1 to TRBJ2-7; D is unresolved. Germline V gives CDR1 LGHDT, CDR2 YNNKEL (reference sequence). V gave up 2 bases and J gave up 5 bases, with 10 bases separating them. The CDR3 is made up of 13 amino acids. CDR3 sequence reads: CASSQQINHEQYF. CDR3 DNA sequence: TGTGCCAGCAGCCAACAGATCAACCACGAGCAGTACTTC.

Only a few counts were recorded for this clonotype. The J gene is TRBJ2-7, the V gene TRBV6-5, with 9 bases fitting TRBD2. Trimming took 0 bases from V and 0 from J; bases not matched to a gene: 3. Germline loops: CDR1 MNHEY, CDR2 SVGAGI. The CDR3 runs 16 residues. CDR3 residues: CASSYSASGTSYEQYF. The DNA of the CDR3 is TGTGCCAGCAGTTACTCGGCTAGCGGGACCTCCTACGAGCAGTACTTC.

The J gene is TRBJ1-2, the V gene TRBV6-2 or TRBV6-3; perhaps TRBD1 as D (5 bases). CDR1 and CDR2 from the germline V gene are MNHEY and SVGEGT. Trimming removed 3 bases from V and 4 bases from J, with 15 bases in between. The CDR3 totals 15 residues. CDR3 bases: TGTGCCAGCAGTTATGTGGTGGACACCGTCTATGGCTACACCTTC. As protein: CASSYVVDTVYGYTF.

The V call is TRBV7-8, the J call TRBJ1-6; D gene uncertain. V was pared by 2 bases and J by 4 bases, with 6 bases between. The CDR3 is made up of 14 amino acids. Germline loops: CDR1 SGHVS, CDR2 FQNEAQ. CDR3 nucleotide sequence: TGTGCCAGCAGCTTATCCGAATATAATTCACCCCTCCACTTT. This translates into CASSLSEYNSPLHF.

The chain combines TRBV6-5 with TRBJ1-1; D uncertain. CDR1 is MNHEY, CDR2 SVGAGI, per germline. The V and J ends lost 7 bases and 5 bases respectively, with 8 bases between them. The CDR3 is made up of 11 amino acids. DNA of the CDR3: TGTGCCAGCACTGGCAGAACTGAAGCTTTCTTT. Amino acid sequence: CASTGRTEAFF.

This clonotype was counted only a few times. This chain uses TRBV6-1 with TRBJ1-1, with D possibly being TRBD1 (6 bases). CDR1 and CDR2 (germline): MNHNS, SASEGT. The CDR3 length is 14 residues. V was pared by 6 bases and J by 0 bases, with 11 bases between. The CDR3 DNA follows: TGTGCCAGCAGCAAGGACAGTCTGAACACTGAAGCTTTCTTT. It codes for CASSKDSLNTEAFF.

This clonotype has just a few counts. This rearrangement joins TRBV19 to TRBJ2-3; maybe TRBD1 (6 bases). From germline, CDR1 is LNHDA and CDR2 SQIVND (reference sequence). CDR3 length: 15 residues. The V gene lost 8 bases and the J gene lost 0 bases, with 15 bases spanning the gap. This CDR3 is CASSIRTASTDTQYF. In nucleotides, the CDR3 is TGTGCCAGTTCCATCCGGACAGCTAGCACAGATACGCAGTATTTT.

This clonotype was seen a handful of times. V gene TRBV5-1 combines with J gene TRBJ2-1; 8 positions match TRBD2. This CDR3 is built from 15 residues. The germline V gene has CDR1 SGHRS and CDR2 YFSETQ. Trimming removed 4 bases from V and 1 base from J; junction bases left unmatched: 4. CDR3 sequence (DNA): TGCGCCAGCAGCCCGGGGGGGGGTTCCTACAATGAGCAGTTCTTC. Translating gives CASSPGGGSYNEQFF.

The chain combines TRBV6-5 with TRBJ2-1; tentatively, D is TRBD1 or TRBD2 (7 bases each). CDR3 size: 14 residues. V lost 11 bases and J lost 0, with 14 bases in between. Per germline, CDR1 MNHEY and CDR2 SVGAGI. CDR3 coding DNA: TGTGCCGTCAGGGGGGGGAGCTCCTACAATGAGCAGTTCTTC. Translated, it gives CAVRGGSSYNEQFF.

This clonotype was counted between two and nine times. CDR3 DNA: TGTGCCAGCAGCCCCCCCCTAGCGGGAGGATGGAAGCAGTACTTC. Translated, it gives CASSPPLAGGWKQYF. The chain is built from TRBV12-3 or TRBV12-4 and TRBJ2-7; 11 nucleotides agree with TRBD2. This CDR3 region has 15 residues. J gave up 8 bases and V 6 bases, and 12 bases lay outside the gene matches.

The V and J genes are TRBV5-1 and TRBJ1-1; D unclear. V lost 4 bases, J lost 7 bases, and 17 bases lay in between. The CDR3 length is 14 residues. The germline CDR1 and CDR2 sequences are SGHRS and YFSETQ. The CDR3 is CASSERPEQIEAFF. For the CDR3, the DNA is TGCGCCAGCAGCGAGCGACCCGAACAAATTGAAGCTTTCTTT.